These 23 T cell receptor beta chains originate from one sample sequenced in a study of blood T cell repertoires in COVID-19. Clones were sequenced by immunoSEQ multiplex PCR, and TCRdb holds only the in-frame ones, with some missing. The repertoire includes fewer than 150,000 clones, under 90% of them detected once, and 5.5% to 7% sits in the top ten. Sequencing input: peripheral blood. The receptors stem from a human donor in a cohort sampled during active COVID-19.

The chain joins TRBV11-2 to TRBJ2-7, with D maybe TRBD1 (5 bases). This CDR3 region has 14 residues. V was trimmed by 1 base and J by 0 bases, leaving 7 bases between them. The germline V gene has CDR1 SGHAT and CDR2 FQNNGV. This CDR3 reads CASSLATDSYEQYF. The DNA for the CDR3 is TGTGCCAGCAGCTTAGCGACAGACTCCTACGAGCAGTACTTC.

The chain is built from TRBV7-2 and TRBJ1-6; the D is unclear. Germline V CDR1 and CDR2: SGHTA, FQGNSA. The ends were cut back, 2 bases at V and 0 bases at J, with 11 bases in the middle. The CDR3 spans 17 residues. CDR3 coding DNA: TGTGCCAGCAGCTTAATTGGCTCAAGCTCCTATAATTCACCCCTCCACTTT. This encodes CASSLIGSSSYNSPLHF.

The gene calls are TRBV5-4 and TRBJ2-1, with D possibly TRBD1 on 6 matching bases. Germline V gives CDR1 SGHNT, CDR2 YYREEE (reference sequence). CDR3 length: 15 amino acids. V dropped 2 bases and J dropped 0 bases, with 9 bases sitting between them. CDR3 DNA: TGTGCCAGCAGCTTCCAGGGGTTCTCCTACAATGAGCAGTTCTTC. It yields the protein CASSFQGFSYNEQFF.

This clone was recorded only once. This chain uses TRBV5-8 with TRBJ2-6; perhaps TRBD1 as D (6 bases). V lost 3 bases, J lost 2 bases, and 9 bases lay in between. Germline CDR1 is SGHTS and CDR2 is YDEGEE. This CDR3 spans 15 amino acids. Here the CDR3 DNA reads TGTGCCAGCAGCTATCACAGGGCTGGGGCCAACGTCCTGACTTTC. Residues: CASSYHRAGANVLTF.

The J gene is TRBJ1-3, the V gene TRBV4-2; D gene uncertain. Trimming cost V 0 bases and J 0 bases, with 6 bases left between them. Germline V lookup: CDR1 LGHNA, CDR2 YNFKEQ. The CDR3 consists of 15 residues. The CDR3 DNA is TGTGCCAGCAGCCAAGAACTACGCTCTGGAAACACCATATATTTT. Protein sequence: CASSQELRSGNTIYF.

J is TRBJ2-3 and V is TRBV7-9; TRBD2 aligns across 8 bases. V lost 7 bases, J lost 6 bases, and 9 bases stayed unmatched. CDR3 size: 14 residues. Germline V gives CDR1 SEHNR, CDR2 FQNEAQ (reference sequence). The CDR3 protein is CASNPPGGKDTQYF. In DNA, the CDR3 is TGTGCCAGCAACCCCCCGGGGGGGAAGGATACGCAGTATTTT.

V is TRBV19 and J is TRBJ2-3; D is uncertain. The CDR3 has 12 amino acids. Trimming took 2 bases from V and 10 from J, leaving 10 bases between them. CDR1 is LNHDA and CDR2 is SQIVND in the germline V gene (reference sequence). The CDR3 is CASSISPPPQYF. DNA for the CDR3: TGTGCCAGTAGTATAAGCCCTCCGCCGCAGTATTTT. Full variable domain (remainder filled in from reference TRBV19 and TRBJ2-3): DGGITQSPKYLFRKEGQNVTLSCEQNLNHDAMYWYRQDPGQGLRLIYYSQIVNDFQKGDIAEGYSVSREKKESFPLTVTSAQKNPTAFYLCASSISPPPQYFGPGTRLTVL.

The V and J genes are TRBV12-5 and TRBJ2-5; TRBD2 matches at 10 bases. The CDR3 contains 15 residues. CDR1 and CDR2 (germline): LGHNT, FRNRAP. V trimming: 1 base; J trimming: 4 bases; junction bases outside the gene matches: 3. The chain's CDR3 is CASGLDLAGVETQYF. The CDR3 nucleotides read TGTGCTAGTGGTTTGGATCTAGCGGGGGTAGAGACCCAGTACTTC.

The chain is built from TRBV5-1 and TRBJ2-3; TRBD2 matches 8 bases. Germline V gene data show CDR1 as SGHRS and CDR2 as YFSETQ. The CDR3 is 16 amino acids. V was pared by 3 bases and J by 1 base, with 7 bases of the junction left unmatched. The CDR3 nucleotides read TGCGCCAGCAGCTACTATAGCGGGGACCGCACAGATACGCAGTATTTT. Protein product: CASSYYSGDRTDTQYF.

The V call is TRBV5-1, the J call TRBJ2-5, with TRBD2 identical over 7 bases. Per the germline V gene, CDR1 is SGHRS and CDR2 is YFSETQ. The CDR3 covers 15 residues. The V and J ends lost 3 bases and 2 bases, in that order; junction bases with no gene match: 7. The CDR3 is CASSSGSGGQETQYF. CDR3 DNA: TGCGCCAGCAGCTCGGGGTCGGGGGGACAAGAGACCCAGTACTTC.

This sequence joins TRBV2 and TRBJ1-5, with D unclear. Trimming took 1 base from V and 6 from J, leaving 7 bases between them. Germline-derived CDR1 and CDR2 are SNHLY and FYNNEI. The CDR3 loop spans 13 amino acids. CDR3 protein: CASSEETGQPQHF. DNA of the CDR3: TGTGCCAGCAGTGAAGAAACGGGTCAGCCCCAGCATTTT.

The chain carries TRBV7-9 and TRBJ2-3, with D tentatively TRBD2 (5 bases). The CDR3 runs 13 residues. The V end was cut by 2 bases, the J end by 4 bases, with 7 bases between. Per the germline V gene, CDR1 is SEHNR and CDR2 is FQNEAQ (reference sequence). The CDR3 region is CASSLKAADTQYF. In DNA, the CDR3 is TGTGCCAGCAGCTTAAAAGCGGCAGATACGCAGTATTTT.

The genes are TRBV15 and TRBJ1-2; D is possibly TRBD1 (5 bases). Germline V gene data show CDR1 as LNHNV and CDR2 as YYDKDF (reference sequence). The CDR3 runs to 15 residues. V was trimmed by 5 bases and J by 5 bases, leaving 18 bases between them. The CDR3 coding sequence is TGTGCCACCAGCTCAAGAACAGGAGCACTTTATGGCTACACCTTC. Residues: CATSSRTGALYGYTF.

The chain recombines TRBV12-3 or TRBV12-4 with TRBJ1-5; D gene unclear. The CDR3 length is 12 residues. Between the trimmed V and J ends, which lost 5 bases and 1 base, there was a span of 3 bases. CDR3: CASSRSNQPQHF. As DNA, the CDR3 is TGTGCCAGCAGTCGGAGCAATCAGCCCCAGCATTTT.

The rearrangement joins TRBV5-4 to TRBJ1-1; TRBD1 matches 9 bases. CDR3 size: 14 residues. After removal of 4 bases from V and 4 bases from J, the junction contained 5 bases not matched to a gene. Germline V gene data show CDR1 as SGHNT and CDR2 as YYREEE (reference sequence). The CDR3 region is CASSNRGRGTEAFF. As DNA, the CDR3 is TGTGCCAGCAGCAACAGGGGGCGCGGCACTGAAGCTTTCTTT.

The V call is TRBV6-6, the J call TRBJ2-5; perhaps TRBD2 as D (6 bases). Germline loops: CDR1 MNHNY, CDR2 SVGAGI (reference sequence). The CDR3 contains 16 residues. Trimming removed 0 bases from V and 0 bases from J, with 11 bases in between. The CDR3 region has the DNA TGTGCCAGCAGTTACTCGGGGGGACCGTACCAAGAGACCCAGTACTTC. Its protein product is CASSYSGGPYQETQYF.

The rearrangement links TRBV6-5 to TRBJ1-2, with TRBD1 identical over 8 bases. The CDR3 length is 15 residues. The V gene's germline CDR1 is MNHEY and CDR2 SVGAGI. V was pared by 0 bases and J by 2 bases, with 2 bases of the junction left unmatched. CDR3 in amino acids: CASSYSRQGNYGYTF. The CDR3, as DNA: TGTGCCAGCAGTTACTCGAGACAGGGGAACTATGGCTACACCTTC.

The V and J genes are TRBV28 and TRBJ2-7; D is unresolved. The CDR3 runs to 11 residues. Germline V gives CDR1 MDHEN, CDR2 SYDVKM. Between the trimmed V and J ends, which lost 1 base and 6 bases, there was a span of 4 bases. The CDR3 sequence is CASSLYGEQYF. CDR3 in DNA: TGTGCCAGCAGTTTATACGGCGAGCAGTACTTC.

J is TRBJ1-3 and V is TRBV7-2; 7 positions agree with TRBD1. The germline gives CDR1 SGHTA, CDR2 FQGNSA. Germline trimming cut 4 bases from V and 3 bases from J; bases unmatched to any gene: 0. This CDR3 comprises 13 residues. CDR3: CASSWDSGNTIYF. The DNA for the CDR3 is TGTGCCAGCAGCTGGGACAGTGGAAACACCATATATTTT.

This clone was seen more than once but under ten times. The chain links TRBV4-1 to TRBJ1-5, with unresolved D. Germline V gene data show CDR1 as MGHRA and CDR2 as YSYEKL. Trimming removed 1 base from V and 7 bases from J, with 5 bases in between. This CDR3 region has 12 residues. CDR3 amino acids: CASSQAGQPQHF. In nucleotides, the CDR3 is TGCGCCAGCAGCCAAGCCGGGCAGCCCCAGCATTTT.

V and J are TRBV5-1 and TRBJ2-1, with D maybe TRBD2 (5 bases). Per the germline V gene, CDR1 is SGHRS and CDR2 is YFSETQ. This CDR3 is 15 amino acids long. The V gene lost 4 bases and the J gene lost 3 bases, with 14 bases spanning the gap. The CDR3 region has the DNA TGCGCCAGCAGCGCCCGGGATTTAATCTACAATGAGCAGTTCTTC. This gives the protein CASSARDLIYNEQFF.

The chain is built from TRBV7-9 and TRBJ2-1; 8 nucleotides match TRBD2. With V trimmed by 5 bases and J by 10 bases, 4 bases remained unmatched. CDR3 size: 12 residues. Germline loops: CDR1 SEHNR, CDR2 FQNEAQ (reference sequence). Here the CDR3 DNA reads TGTGCCAGCAGCCGCGGGGGGCTCGAGCAGTTCTTC. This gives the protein CASSRGGLEQFF.

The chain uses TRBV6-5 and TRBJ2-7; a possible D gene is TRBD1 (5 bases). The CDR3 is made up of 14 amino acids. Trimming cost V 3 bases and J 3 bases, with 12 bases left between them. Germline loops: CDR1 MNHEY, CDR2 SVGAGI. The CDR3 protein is CASSYPGRDYEQYF. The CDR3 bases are TGTGCCAGCAGTTATCCTGGCAGGGACTACGAGCAGTACTTC.